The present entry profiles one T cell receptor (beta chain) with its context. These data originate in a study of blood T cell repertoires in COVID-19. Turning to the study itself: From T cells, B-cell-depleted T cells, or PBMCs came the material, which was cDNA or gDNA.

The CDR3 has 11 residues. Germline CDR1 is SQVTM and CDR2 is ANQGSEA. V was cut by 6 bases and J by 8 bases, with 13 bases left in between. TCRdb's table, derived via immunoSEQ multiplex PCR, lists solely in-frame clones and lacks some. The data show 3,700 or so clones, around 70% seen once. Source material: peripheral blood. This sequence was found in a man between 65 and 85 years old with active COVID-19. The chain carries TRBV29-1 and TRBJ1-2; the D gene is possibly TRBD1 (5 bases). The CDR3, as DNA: TGCAGCGTCTGGGACTCCAGGGGCTACACCTTC. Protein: CSVWDSRGYTF.